This entry concerns a single TCR beta chain. The target antigen is unknown. V shed 4 bases and J shed 0 bases, with 14 bases lying between them. The CDR3 length is 16 residues. The V gene's germline CDR1 is SGDLS and CDR2 YYNGEE. The data were obtained in a study of cytomegalovirus exposure and HLA in healthy donors. The PCR employed 60 Vbeta primers together with 13 Jbeta primers. Sequenced by immunoSEQ multiplex PCR; TCRdb stores in-frame clones only, minus some. Of under 150,000 clones in the sample, around 78% were seen once. Study results and caveats: A few CMV-associated chains were confirmed in vitro to be specific for CMV antigens. About 87% or about 30% of the time was how often most TCR beta V segments were productive, according to an earlier analysis.

The rearrangement joins TRBV9 to TRBJ2-1; the D is unclear. The sequenced sample consisted of PBMCs. The clonotype was recovered from a woman aged 45-60 years in good health and CMV-seronegative. The CDR3 nucleotides are TGTGCCAGCAGCTTCACCGGGTCGAGCTCCTACAATGAGCAGTTCTTC. Its translation: CASSFTGSSSYNEQFF.